The text below deals with one TCR beta chain. Other DNA sequences in this specimen translate into the identical CDR3. The data are from a study of blood T cell repertoires in COVID-19. Study overall: T cells, B-cell-depleted T cells, or PBMCs provided the cDNA or gDNA that served as material.

Per the original methods: Using reference gene primer amplification, nucleated cell counts were estimated. TCRdb's copy holds only in-frame clones and misses some; the assay was immunoSEQ multiplex PCR. From that table come the V and J calls and clone size; the DNA was used to work out D and trimming. The data contain 300,000 to 450,000 clones, roughly nine tenths of them singletons. In terms of age and location, participants ranged from roughly 18 to 90 years and lived in approximately 24 US areas. The ends were cut back, 3 bases at V and 3 bases at J, with 6 bases in the middle. The CDR3 extends over 12 amino acids.

V usage is TRBV12-3 or TRBV12-4 and J usage is TRBJ2-7; tentatively, D is TRBD1 (5 bases). The sample was PBMCs or T cells enriched from blood (not recorded which). This receptor was taken from a woman between 25 and 40 years old who had recovered from COVID-19. CDR3 bases: TGTGCCAGCAGTTTGCAGGGCTACGAGCAGTACTTC. It encodes CASSLQGYEQYF.